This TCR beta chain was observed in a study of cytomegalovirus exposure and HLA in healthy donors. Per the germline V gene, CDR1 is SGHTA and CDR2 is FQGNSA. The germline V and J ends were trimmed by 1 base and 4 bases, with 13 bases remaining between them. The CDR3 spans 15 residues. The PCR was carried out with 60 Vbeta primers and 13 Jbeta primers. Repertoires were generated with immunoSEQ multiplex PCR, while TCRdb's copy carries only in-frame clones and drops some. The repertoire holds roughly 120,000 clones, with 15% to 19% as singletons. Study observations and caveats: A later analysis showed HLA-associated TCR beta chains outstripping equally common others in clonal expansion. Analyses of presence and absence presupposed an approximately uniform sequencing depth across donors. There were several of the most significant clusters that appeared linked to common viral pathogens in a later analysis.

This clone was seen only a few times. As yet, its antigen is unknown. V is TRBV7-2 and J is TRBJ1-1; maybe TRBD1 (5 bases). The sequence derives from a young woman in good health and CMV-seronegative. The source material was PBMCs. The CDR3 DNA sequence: TGTGCCAGCAGCTTAGAGGGAGGGACGAGCACTGAAGCTTTCTTT. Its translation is CASSLEGGTSTEAFF.